These T cell receptor beta chains were read from a single sample in a study of blood T cells in healthy people across ages. One entry per CDR3 protein results from TCRdb running MiXCR on the 5' RACE reads. The table shows about 1.4 million distinct CDR3 sequences, with 59% occurring only once. The sample was blood. The receptors stem from a man aged 18 to 30 in good health. Both conserved end residues are part of each CDR3. D genes are given only for firm matches. Size values are once, few and many counts, or a class for expanded clones, and some rows have none.

d_call: -
cdr3_length: 10
clone_size: few
j_call: TRBJ2-1
v_call: TRBV20-1
cdr3_aa: CSANSNEQFF
cdr3_nt: TGCAGTGCAAACTCTAATGAGCAGTTCTTC

d_call: -
cdr3_length: 15
clone_size: -
j_call: TRBJ1-4
v_call: TRBV3-1
cdr3_aa: CTSSQAGAGNEKLFF
cdr3_nt: TGTACCAGCAGCCAAGCGGGGGCCGGTAATGAAAAACTGTTTTTT

d_call: -
cdr3_length: 14
clone_size: -
j_call: TRBJ2-7
v_call: TRBV5-1
cdr3_aa: CASSLGHVEYEQYF
cdr3_nt: TGCGCCAGCAGCTTGGGCCATGTGGAATACGAGCAGTACTTC

d_call: -
cdr3_length: 15
clone_size: -
j_call: TRBJ1-2
v_call: TRBV20-1
cdr3_aa: CSARDVNRGSYGYTF
cdr3_nt: TGCAGTGCTAGAGATGTAAACCGGGGATCCTATGGCTACACCTTC

d_call: TRBD2
cdr3_length: 15
clone_size: few
j_call: TRBJ2-7
v_call: TRBV12-3/TRBV12-4
cdr3_aa: CASSHERDFSYEQYF
cdr3_nt: TGTGCCAGCAGCCATGAGCGGGATTTCTCCTACGAGCAGTACTTC

d_call: -
cdr3_length: 14
clone_size: -
j_call: TRBJ1-4
v_call: TRBV12-3/TRBV12-4
cdr3_aa: CASSRWGAAEKLFF
cdr3_nt: TGTGCCAGCAGTCGATGGGGGGCGGCTGAAAAACTGTTTTTT

d_call: TRBD1
cdr3_length: 14
clone_size: few
j_call: TRBJ2-7
v_call: TRBV29-1
cdr3_aa: CSVDRTGSAGEQYF
cdr3_nt: TGCAGCGTTGATAGGACAGGCTCAGCTGGCGAGCAGTACTTC

d_call: TRBD2
cdr3_length: 15
clone_size: -
j_call: TRBJ2-1
v_call: TRBV9
cdr3_aa: CASSAQGRAVYEQFF
cdr3_nt: TGTGCCAGCAGCGCACAAGGGAGGGCCGTATATGAGCAGTTCTTC

d_call: TRBD2
cdr3_length: 16
clone_size: -
j_call: TRBJ2-2
v_call: TRBV28
cdr3_aa: CASSGLAGVNTGELFF
cdr3_nt: TGTGCCAGCAGTGGACTAGCGGGGGTTAACACCGGGGAGCTGTTTTTT

d_call: -
cdr3_length: 12
clone_size: -
j_call: TRBJ1-5
v_call: TRBV15
cdr3_aa: CATSSSGRPQHF
cdr3_nt: TGTGCCACCAGCAGTTCCGGAAGGCCCCAGCATTTT

d_call: -
cdr3_length: 17
clone_size: -
j_call: TRBJ1-6
v_call: TRBV4-1
cdr3_aa: CASSQGRQQSYNSPLHF
cdr3_nt: TGCGCCAGCAGCCAGGGTCGACAGCAAAGTTATAATTCACCCCTCCACTTT

d_call: -
cdr3_length: 15
clone_size: -
j_call: TRBJ2-1
v_call: TRBV29-1
cdr3_aa: CSVGRGVEGQQRQFF
cdr3_nt: TGCAGCGTTGGCCGCGGGGTCGAAGGACAGCAACGTCAGTTCTTC

d_call: -
cdr3_length: 16
clone_size: -
j_call: TRBJ2-3
v_call: TRBV20-1
cdr3_aa: CSARDFSPTRTDTQYF
cdr3_nt: TGCAGTGCTAGAGATTTTAGTCCGACCCGCACAGATACGCAGTATTTT

d_call: -
cdr3_length: 17
clone_size: -
j_call: TRBJ2-6
v_call: TRBV4-1
cdr3_aa: CASSRLIPRSGANVLTF
cdr3_nt: TGCGCCAGCAGCAGGTTGATACCCCGCTCTGGGGCCAACGTCCTGACTTTC

d_call: TRBD2
cdr3_length: 15
clone_size: -
j_call: TRBJ2-1
v_call: TRBV20-1
cdr3_aa: CSARDWTSGRYEQFF
cdr3_nt: TGCAGTGCTAGAGATTGGACTAGCGGGAGGTATGAGCAGTTCTTC

d_call: TRBD2
cdr3_length: 16
clone_size: -
j_call: TRBJ2-7
v_call: TRBV6-5
cdr3_aa: CASRVRTGTRTYEQYF
cdr3_nt: TGTGCCAGCAGAGTCAGAACCGGGACTAGAACCTACGAGCAGTACTTC

d_call: -
cdr3_length: 12
clone_size: many
j_call: TRBJ2-3
v_call: TRBV27
cdr3_aa: CASRTTTDTQYF
cdr3_nt: TGTGCCAGCAGGACCACCACAGATACGCAGTATTTT

d_call: TRBD1
cdr3_length: 13
clone_size: few
j_call: TRBJ2-3
v_call: TRBV29-1
cdr3_aa: CSVETGGEDTQYF
cdr3_nt: TGCAGCGTTGAAACAGGGGGCGAAGATACGCAGTATTTT

d_call: -
cdr3_length: 12
clone_size: few
j_call: TRBJ2-1
v_call: TRBV20-1
cdr3_aa: CARTISYNEQFF
cdr3_nt: TGCGCCAGGACTATCTCCTACAATGAGCAGTTCTTC

d_call: TRBD1
cdr3_length: 17
clone_size: -
j_call: TRBJ1-2
v_call: TRBV4-1
cdr3_aa: CASSHETGTAANYGYTF
cdr3_nt: TGCGCCAGCAGCCACGAGACAGGGACTGCAGCTAACTATGGCTACACCTTC

d_call: TRBD2
cdr3_length: 19
clone_size: -
j_call: TRBJ2-2
v_call: TRBV4-3
cdr3_aa: CASSQVRRRGASDTGELFF
cdr3_nt: TGCGCCAGCAGCCAAGTGAGGCGGCGGGGGGCCTCAGACACCGGGGAGCTGTTTTTT

d_call: -
cdr3_length: 14
clone_size: -
j_call: TRBJ2-5
v_call: TRBV12-3/TRBV12-4
cdr3_aa: CASSPGLGGETQYF
cdr3_nt: TGTGCCAGCAGTCCGGGACTAGGGGGCGAGACCCAGTACTTC